This T cell receptor beta chain stems from a study of cytomegalovirus exposure and HLA in healthy donors. PCR amplification relied on 60 Vbeta primers (plus 13 Jbeta primers). Data came from immunoSEQ multiplex PCR; TCRdb stores just in-frame clones and leaves some out. The sample carries some 90,000 clones, just under 80% recorded once. Remarks on this clone: Antigen unknown.

The CDR3 is 13 amino acids. The ends were cut back, 10 bases at V and 0 bases at J, with 13 bases in the middle. Germline CDR1 LNHDA, CDR2 SQIVND (reference sequence). Study results and limitations: Later analysis indicated greater clonal expansion among HLA-associated TCR beta chains than among equally common other chains. Previously analyzed data showed that most TCR beta V segments were productive at a frequency of about 90% or about 30%.

This TCR came from a middle-aged woman in good health and CMV-seronegative. Sequencing was performed on PBMCs. The J gene is TRBJ2-7, the V gene TRBV19; maybe TRBD1 (5 bases). The CDR3, as DNA: TGTGCCACCTTAGAGACAGACTCCTACGAGCAGTACTTC. This translates into CATLETDSYEQYF.